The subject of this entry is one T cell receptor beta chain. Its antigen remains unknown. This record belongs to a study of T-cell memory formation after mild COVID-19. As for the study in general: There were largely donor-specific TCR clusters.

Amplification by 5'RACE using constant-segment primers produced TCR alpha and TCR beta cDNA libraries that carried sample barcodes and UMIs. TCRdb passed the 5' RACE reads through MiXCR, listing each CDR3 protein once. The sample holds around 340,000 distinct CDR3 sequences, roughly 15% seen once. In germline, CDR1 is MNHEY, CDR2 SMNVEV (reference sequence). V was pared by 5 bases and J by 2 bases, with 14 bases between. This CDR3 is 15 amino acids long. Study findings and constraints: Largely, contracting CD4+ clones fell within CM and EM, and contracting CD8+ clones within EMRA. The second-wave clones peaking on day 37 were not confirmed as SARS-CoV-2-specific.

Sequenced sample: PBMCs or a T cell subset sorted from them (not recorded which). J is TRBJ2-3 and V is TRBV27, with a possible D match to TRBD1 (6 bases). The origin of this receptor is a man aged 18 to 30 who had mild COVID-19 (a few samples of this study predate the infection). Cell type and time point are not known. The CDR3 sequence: CASSTWTADTDTQYF. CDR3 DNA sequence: TGTGCCAGCAGTACGTGGACAGCCGACACAGATACGCAGTATTTT.